The clone carrying this TCR beta chain was counted many times. Its antigen is currently unknown. In TCRdb, the 5' RACE reads were re-called with MiXCR into one record per CDR3 protein. The table lists 52,000 or so distinct CDR3 sequences, over 3.5% of them singletons. There are 15 residues in the CDR3. From germline, CDR1 is WSHSY and CDR2 SAAADI. The ends lost 6 bases at V and 7 bases at J; junction bases unmatched: 8. This specimen belongs to a study of neurological immune-mediated disorders. Study-level points and caveats: The greatest TCR clonal expansion appeared in HTLV-1-associated myelopathy and the smallest, falling below healthy controls, in multiple sclerosis.

The chain joins TRBV10-2 to TRBJ2-4; 11 nucleotides match TRBD1. Sequences were obtained from CD4+ T cells from blood. This clonotype was sampled from a woman in her forties with multiple sclerosis. The CDR3, as DNA: TGCGCCAGCAGCGCGTCCCGGACAGGGGGCAACATTCAGTACTTC. Translated: CASSASRTGGNIQYF.